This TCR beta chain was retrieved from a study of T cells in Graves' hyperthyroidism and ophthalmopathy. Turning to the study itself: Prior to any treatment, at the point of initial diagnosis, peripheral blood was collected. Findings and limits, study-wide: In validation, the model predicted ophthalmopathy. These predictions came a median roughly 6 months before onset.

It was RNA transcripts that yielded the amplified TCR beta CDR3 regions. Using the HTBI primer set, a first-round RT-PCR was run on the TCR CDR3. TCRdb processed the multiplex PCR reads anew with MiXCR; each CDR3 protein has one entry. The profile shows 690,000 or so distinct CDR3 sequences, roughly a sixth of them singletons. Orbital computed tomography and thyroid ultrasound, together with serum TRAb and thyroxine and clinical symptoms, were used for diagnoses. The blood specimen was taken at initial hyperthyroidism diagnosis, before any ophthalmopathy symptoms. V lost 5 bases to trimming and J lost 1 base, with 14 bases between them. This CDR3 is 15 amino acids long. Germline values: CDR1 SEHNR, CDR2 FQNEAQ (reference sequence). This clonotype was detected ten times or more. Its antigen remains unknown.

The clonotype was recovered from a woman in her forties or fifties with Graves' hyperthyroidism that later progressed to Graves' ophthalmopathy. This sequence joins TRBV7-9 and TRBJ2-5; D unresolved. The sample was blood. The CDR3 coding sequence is TGTGCCAGCAGCCCAGCATCGCACCGCCAAGAGACCCAGTACTTC. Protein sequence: CASSPASHRQETQYF.